These 27 T cell receptor beta chains originate from one sample sequenced in a study of CD8 T cells in Susac syndrome. Reverse transcription of about 0.45 to 1 ug RNA used random hexamers. In TCRdb, the immunoSEQ multiplex PCR reads were re-called with MiXCR into one record per CDR3 protein. The sample has about 150,000 distinct CDR3 sequences; roughly 95% are singletons. The sequencing input was CD8+ T cells from PBMCs. The receptors derive from a human donor with multiple sclerosis.

This clonotype has a single count. The rearrangement uses TRBV12-3 or TRBV12-4 and TRBJ1-1, with D uncertain. This CDR3 contains 15 residues. Deletions cut 5 bases from V and 0 bases from J, with 13 bases between. This CDR3 is CASSPIRRLNTEAFF. CDR3 in DNA: TGTGCCAGCAGTCCGATCAGGAGACTGAACACTGAAGCTTTCTTT.

V and J are TRBV30 and TRBJ1-5; D not resolved. V was clipped by 0 bases and J by 3 bases, with 9 bases between them. Germline V CDR1 and CDR2: GTSNPN, SVGIG (reference sequence). This CDR3 region has 14 residues. The chain's CDR3 is CAWSVPAANQPQHF. Written as DNA, the CDR3 is TGTGCCTGGAGTGTACCGGCAGCCAATCAGCCCCAGCATTTT.

The rearrangement uses TRBV7-8 and TRBJ1-6; 10 bases are shared with TRBD1. The V segment lost 1 base and the J segment 7 bases; nucleotides outside the gene matches: 4. The V gene's germline CDR1 is SGHVS and CDR2 FQNEAQ. The CDR3 length is 16 residues. CDR3 nucleotide sequence: TGTGCCAGCAGCTTAGGGCCGGGACAGGGGAATTCACCCCTCCACTTT. Amino acid sequence: CASSLGPGQGNSPLHF.

CDR3 nucleotide sequence: TGTGCCAGCAGCTCCGTATCATCCTACGAGCAGTACTTC. This translates into CASSSVSSYEQYF. The chain is built from TRBV5-6 and TRBJ2-7; D unclear. Germline V gene data show CDR1 as SGHDT and CDR2 as YYEEEE. The V gene lost 3 bases and the J gene lost 1 base, with 8 bases spanning the gap. The CDR3 is 13 residues long.

The rearrangement links TRBV20-1 to TRBJ2-1; TRBD2 is a possible D gene (7 bases). The V end was cut by 6 bases, the J end by 7 bases, with 19 bases between. This CDR3 has 14 residues. Germline V CDR1 and CDR2: DFQATT, SNEGSKA (reference sequence). Written as DNA, the CDR3 is TGCAGTGCAAACGGGGGGCCCATGGGTAATGAGCAGTTCTTC. This gives the protein CSANGGPMGNEQFF.

The gene calls are TRBV19 and TRBJ1-1; D is possibly TRBD1 (5 bases). The CDR3 contains 13 residues. From germline, CDR1 is LNHDA and CDR2 SQIVND (reference sequence). With 3 bases removed from V and 3 bases from J, the gap between germline ends came to 8 bases. The CDR3 loop is CASSIRGYTEAFF. Written as DNA, the CDR3 is TGTGCCAGTAGTATTCGGGGCTACACTGAAGCTTTCTTT.

Written as DNA, the CDR3 is TGTGCCAGCAGCTTGGGTGGTGCGTACACCGGGGAGCTGTTTTTT. Encoded protein: CASSLGGAYTGELFF. The chain links TRBV5-6 to TRBJ2-2; D is uncertain. The V end lost 0 bases, the J end lost 3 bases, and 9 bases lay between the germline ends. This CDR3 comprises 15 residues. The germline V gene has CDR1 SGHDT and CDR2 YYEEEE.

The chain has TRBV20-1 and TRBJ2-1, with 12 bases identical to TRBD2. Trimming removed 6 bases from V and 0 bases from J; junction bases left unmatched: 6. Germline lookup yields CDR1 DFQATT and CDR2 SNEGSKA (reference sequence). There are 16 residues in the CDR3. The CDR3 loop reads CSAIGTSGSSYNEQFF. CDR3 sequence (DNA): TGCAGTGCAATCGGGACTAGCGGGTCCTCCTACAATGAGCAGTTCTTC.

This rearrangement joins TRBV12-3 or TRBV12-4 to TRBJ1-5; D ambiguous. Trimming shortened V by 5 bases and J by 2 bases, and 7 bases separated the two germline ends. The CDR3 length is 13 residues. In DNA, the CDR3 is TGTGCCAGCAGTCAACGCGGCAATCAGCCCCAGCATTTT. Amino acids: CASSQRGNQPQHF.

The chain combines TRBV3-1 with TRBJ1-6; TRBD1 might be the D (6 bases). The CDR3 sequence is 17 residues long. Germline V CDR1 and CDR2: LGHDT, YNNKEL (reference sequence). Trimming took 2 bases from V and 7 from J, leaving 18 bases between them. The CDR3 is CASSQSPGGGRNSPLHF. In nucleotides, the CDR3 is TGTGCCAGCAGCCAAAGCCCCGGGGGCGGGCGGAATTCACCCCTCCACTTT.

The chain employs TRBV5-6 and TRBJ2-1, with TRBD1 as a possible D gene (5 bases). Germline loops: CDR1 SGHDT, CDR2 YYEEEE. This CDR3 region has 13 residues. Trimming removed 4 bases at V and 4 bases at J, with 9 bases between. DNA of the CDR3: TGTGCCAGCAGCACAGGACGGTACAATGAGCAGTTCTTC. Amino acids: CASSTGRYNEQFF.

The DNA of the CDR3 is TGTGCCAGCAGTCCCGAAAGCCGGGGGCGATCACCCCTCCACTTT. Translation: CASSPESRGRSPLHF. V and J are TRBV3-1 and TRBJ1-6; TRBD1 is a possible D gene (6 bases). The CDR3 covers 15 residues. Germline-derived CDR1 and CDR2 are LGHDT and YNNKEL (reference sequence). V was pared by 6 bases and J by 10 bases, with 19 bases between. The whole variable domain, remainder taken from reference TRBV3-1 and TRBJ1-6, is DTAVSQTPKYLVTQMGNDKSIKCEQNLGHDTMYWYKQDSKKFLKIMFSYNNKELIINETVPNRFSPKSPDKAHLNLHINSLELGDSAVYFCASSPESRGRSPLHFGNGTRLTVT.

CDR3 amino acids: CASSSGGGPPYEQYF. CDR3 DNA: TGTGCCAGCAGCTCCGGCGGGGGGCCCCCCTACGAGCAGTACTTC. The J gene is TRBJ2-7, the V gene TRBV7-9, with 8 bases fitting TRBD2. CDR3 length: 15 amino acids. Germline loops: CDR1 SEHNR, CDR2 FQNEAQ (reference sequence). V gave up 4 bases and J gave up 2 bases; unmatched junction bases: 7.

J is TRBJ2-7 and V is TRBV27; perhaps TRBD2 as D (5 bases). The length of the CDR3 is 14 residues. Germline V gene lookup returns CDR1 MNHEY and CDR2 SMNVEV (reference sequence). V lost 1 base, J lost 0 bases, and 7 bases lay in between. CDR3 in amino acids: CASSLFGGSYEQYF. CDR3 nucleotide sequence: TGTGCCAGCAGTTTATTTGGAGGCTCCTACGAGCAGTACTTC.

This clonotype turned up a few times. This chain joins TRBV27 and TRBJ1-2; D not resolved. The CDR3 runs 15 residues. Per germline, CDR1 MNHEY and CDR2 SMNVEV (reference sequence). Trimming took off 0 bases at V and 1 base at J, with 9 bases between the two ends. DNA for the CDR3: TGTGCCAGCAGTTTATCTGGGCCGGGTAACTATGGCTACACCTTC. It yields the protein CASSLSGPGNYGYTF.

This chain uses TRBV2 with TRBJ1-5; D remains ambiguous. This CDR3 has 17 amino acids. Deletions cut 1 base from V and 2 bases from J, with 15 bases between. Germline assignment: CDR1 SNHLY and CDR2 FYNNEI. The DNA for the CDR3 is TGTGCCAGCAGTGAAGGATGGCAGCAAGCGGGCAATCAGCCCCAGCATTTT. It specifies CASSEGWQQAGNQPQHF.

V is TRBV7-9 and J is TRBJ2-5, with TRBD1 identical over 7 bases. CDR1 is SEHNR, CDR2 FQNEAQ, per germline (reference sequence). Unmatched junction bases numbered 5, after V lost 8 bases and J lost 5 bases. The CDR3 loop spans 12 amino acids. Here the CDR3 reads CASEGAVETQYF. Written as DNA, the CDR3 is TGTGCCAGCGAGGGGGCCGTGGAGACCCAGTACTTC.

The rearrangement links TRBV29-1 to TRBJ1-1; TRBD1 might be the D (5 bases). The V gene's germline CDR1 is SQVTM and CDR2 ANQGSEA. The CDR3 runs 10 residues. Trimming took off 3 bases at V and 6 bases at J, with 5 bases between the two ends. This CDR3 is CSVEGAEAFF. CDR3 sequence (DNA): TGCAGCGTTGAGGGGGCTGAAGCTTTCTTT. Using reference TRBV29-1 and TRBJ1-1 for the parts outside the CDR3, the full variable domain is SAVISQKPSRDICQRGTSLTIQCQVDSQVTMMFWYRQQPGQSLTLIATANQGSEATYESGFVIDKFPISRPNLTFSTLTVSNMSPEDSSIYLCSVEGAEAFFGQGTRLTVV.

V usage is TRBV2 and J usage is TRBJ2-5, with 13 bases matching TRBD2. The CDR3 is 15 amino acids. The V gene's germline CDR1 is SNHLY and CDR2 FYNNEI. Unmatched junction bases numbered 5, after V lost 6 bases and J lost 4 bases. CDR3 nucleotides: TGTGCCAGCAGGGATACTAGCGGGGGGGCAGAGACCCAGTACTTC. Amino acids: CASRDTSGGAETQYF.

This chain uses TRBV12-3 or TRBV12-4 with TRBJ2-5; D gene uncertain. Deletions cut 2 bases from V and 5 bases from J, with 9 bases between. The CDR3 loop spans 13 amino acids. The CDR3 loop is CASSLILRETQYF. The CDR3 bases are TGTGCCAGCAGTTTAATCCTCCGGGAGACCCAGTACTTC.

This clonotype was picked up one time. The V call is TRBV6-4, the J call TRBJ2-7; TRBD1 is a possible D gene (6 bases). The CDR3 extends over 15 amino acids. The germline CDR1 and CDR2 sequences are MRHNA and SNTAGT. Trimming took off 10 bases at V and 0 bases at J, with 19 bases between the two ends. CDR3 loop: CANPFFRTDSYEQYV. Written as DNA, the CDR3 is TGTGCCAACCCCTTTTTCCGGACAGACTCCTACGAGCAGTACGTC.

This clonotype was seen a few times. CDR3 protein: CASSVRGGSYNEQFF. DNA for the CDR3: TGTGCCAGCAGCGTCCGTGGGGGTTCCTACAATGAGCAGTTCTTC. The chain links TRBV9 to TRBJ2-1; either TRBD1 or TRBD2 may supply D (5 bases each). The V gene lost 2 bases and the J gene lost 1 base, with 10 bases spanning the gap. Looked up from germline, CDR1 is SGDLS and CDR2 is YYNGEE. The CDR3 consists of 15 residues.

The chain couples TRBV5-6 to TRBJ2-5; perhaps TRBD1 as D (6 bases). CDR1 and CDR2 from the germline V gene are SGHDT and YYEEEE. CDR3 length: 17 amino acids. Trimming cost V 6 bases and J 1 base, with 22 bases left between them. The CDR3 loop is CASTTPLGAGGQETQYF. Here the CDR3 DNA reads TGTGCCAGCACAACGCCCTTGGGGGCCGGCGGCCAAGAGACCCAGTACTTC.

The gene calls are TRBV29-1 and TRBJ2-1; 15 nucleotides align to TRBD2. The CDR3 is made up of 15 amino acids. CDR1 is SQVTM, CDR2 ANQGSEA, per germline. V dropped 6 bases and J dropped 8; count of bases not matched to a gene: 8. The CDR3 region has the DNA TGCAGCGTCTGGACTAGCGGGGGGGCCAGGGATGAGCAGTTCTTC. This codes for CSVWTSGGARDEQFF.

The J gene is TRBJ1-5, the V gene TRBV27, with a weak D call TRBD1 (6 bases). This CDR3 has 17 residues. V lost 5 bases and J 3 bases, leaving 20 bases between the germline ends. Per the germline V gene, CDR1 is MNHEY and CDR2 is SMNVEV (reference sequence). CDR3 loop: CASSPRSRGAYNQPQHF. The CDR3 nucleotides are TGTGCCAGCAGTCCTCGTTCCAGGGGCGCCTACAATCAGCCCCAGCATTTT.

J is TRBJ1-1 and V is TRBV6-5; D not certain. The ends were cut back, 4 bases at V and 1 base at J, with 10 bases in the middle. Germline loops: CDR1 MNHEY, CDR2 SVGAGI. The CDR3 is 14 residues long. CDR3 DNA sequence: TGTGCCAGCAGTTCCTCTGGGCCGAACACTGAAGCTTTCTTT. Residues: CASSSSGPNTEAFF.

The rearrangement joins TRBV29-1 to TRBJ2-3; D is perhaps TRBD2 (6 bases). V was pared by 5 bases and J by 3 bases, with 15 bases between. Germline CDR1 is SQVTM and CDR2 is ANQGSEA. This CDR3 has 14 amino acids. The CDR3 region is CSVFIRGGTDTQYF. CDR3 in DNA: TGCAGCGTTTTTATTAGGGGAGGAACAGATACGCAGTATTTT.